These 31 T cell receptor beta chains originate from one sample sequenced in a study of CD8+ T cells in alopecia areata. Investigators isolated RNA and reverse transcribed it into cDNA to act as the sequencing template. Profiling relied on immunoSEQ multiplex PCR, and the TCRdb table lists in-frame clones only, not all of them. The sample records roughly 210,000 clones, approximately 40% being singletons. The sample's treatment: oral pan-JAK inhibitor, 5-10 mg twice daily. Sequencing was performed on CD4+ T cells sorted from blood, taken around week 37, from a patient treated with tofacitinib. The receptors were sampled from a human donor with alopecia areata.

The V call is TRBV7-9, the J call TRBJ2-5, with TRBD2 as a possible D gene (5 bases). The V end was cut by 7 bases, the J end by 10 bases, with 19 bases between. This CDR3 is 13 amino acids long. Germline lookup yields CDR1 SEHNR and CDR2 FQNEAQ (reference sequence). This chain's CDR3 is CASTAGPQRDQYF. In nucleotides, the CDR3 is TGTGCCAGCACCGCGGGTCCCCAAAGGGACCAGTACTTC.

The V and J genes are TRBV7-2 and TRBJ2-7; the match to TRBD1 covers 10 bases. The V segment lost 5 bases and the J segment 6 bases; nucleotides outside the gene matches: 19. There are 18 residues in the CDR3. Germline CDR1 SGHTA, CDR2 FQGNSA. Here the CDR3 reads CASSLNPLGTGALSEQYF. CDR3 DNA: TGTGCCAGCAGCCTAAATCCACTCGGGACAGGGGCCTTGTCCGAGCAGTACTTC.

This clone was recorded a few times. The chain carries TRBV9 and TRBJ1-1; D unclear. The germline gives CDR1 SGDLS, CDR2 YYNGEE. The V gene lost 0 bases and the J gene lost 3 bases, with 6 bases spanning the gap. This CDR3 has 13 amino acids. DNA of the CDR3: TGTGCCAGCAGCGTAGTCGAGGACACTGAAGCTTTCTTT. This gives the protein CASSVVEDTEAFF.

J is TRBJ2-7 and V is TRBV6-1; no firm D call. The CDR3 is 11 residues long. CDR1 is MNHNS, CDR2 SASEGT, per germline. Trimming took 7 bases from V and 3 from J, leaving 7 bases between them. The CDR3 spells CASTGFYEQYF. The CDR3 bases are TGTGCCAGCACAGGATTCTACGAGCAGTACTTC.

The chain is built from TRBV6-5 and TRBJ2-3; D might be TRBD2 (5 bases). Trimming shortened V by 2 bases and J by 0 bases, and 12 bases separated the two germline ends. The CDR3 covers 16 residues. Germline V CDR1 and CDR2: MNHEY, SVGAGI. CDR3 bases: TGTGCCAGCAGTTACAGGCAGACTACGAGCACAGATACGCAGTATTTT. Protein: CASSYRQTTSTDTQYF.

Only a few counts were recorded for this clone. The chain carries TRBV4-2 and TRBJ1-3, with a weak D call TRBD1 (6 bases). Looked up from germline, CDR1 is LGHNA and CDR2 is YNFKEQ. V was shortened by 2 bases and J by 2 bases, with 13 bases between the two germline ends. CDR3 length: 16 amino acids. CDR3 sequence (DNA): TGTGCCAGCAGCCAAAGCCAACAGGGAGCTGGAAACACCATATATTTT. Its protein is CASSQSQQGAGNTIYF.

DNA of the CDR3: TGTGCCAGCAGGGCCGGGACAGGGACCAGCGGGAGCTACAATGAGCAGTTCTTC. It encodes CASRAGTGTSGSYNEQFF. The rearrangement joins TRBV28 to TRBJ2-1, with D maybe TRBD1 (9 bases). Trimming cost V 6 bases and J 3 bases, with 24 bases left between them. This CDR3 has 18 amino acids. The germline V gene encodes CDR1 MDHEN and CDR2 SYDVKM.

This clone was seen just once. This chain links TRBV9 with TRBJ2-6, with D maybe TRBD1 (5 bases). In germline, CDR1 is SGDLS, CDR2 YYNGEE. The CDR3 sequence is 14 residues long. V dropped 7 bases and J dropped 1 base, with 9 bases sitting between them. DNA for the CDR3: TGTGCCAGCCGGAAGGGGTCTGGGGCCAACGTCCTGACTTTC. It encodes CASRKGSGANVLTF.

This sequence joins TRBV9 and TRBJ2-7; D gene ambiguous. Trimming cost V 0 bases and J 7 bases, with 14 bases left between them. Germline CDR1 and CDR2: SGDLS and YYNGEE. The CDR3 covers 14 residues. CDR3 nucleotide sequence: TGTGCCAGCAGCGTAGTCCCCGGCGTAGGGGAGCAGTACTTC. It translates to CASSVVPGVGEQYF.

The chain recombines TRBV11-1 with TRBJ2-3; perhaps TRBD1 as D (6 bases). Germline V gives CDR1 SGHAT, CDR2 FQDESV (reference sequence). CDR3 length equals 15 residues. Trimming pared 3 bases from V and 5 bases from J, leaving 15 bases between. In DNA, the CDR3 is TGTGCCAGCAGCTTCGGACAGCTAAGGGGAGATACGCAGTATTTT. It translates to CASSFGQLRGDTQYF.

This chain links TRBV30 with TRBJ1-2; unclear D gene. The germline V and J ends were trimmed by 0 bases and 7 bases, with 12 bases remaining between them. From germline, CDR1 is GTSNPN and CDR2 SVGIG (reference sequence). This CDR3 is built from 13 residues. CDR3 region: CAWSVLGNGGYTF. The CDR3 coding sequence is TGTGCCTGGAGTGTGCTGGGGAATGGTGGCTACACCTTC.

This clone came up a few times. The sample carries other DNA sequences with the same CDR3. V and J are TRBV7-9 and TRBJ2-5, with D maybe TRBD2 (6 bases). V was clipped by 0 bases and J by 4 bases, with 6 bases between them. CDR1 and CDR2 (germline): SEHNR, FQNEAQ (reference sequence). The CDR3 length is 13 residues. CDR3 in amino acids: CASSLAGGETQYF. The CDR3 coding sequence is TGTGCCAGCAGCTTAGCCGGGGGAGAGACCCAGTACTTC.

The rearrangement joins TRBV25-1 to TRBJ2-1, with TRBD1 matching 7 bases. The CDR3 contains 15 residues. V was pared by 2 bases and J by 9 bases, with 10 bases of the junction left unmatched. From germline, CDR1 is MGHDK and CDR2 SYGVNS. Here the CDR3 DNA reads TGTGCCAGCAGTGAACCCCTGACAGGGTACGGTGAGCAGTTCTTC. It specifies CASSEPLTGYGEQFF.

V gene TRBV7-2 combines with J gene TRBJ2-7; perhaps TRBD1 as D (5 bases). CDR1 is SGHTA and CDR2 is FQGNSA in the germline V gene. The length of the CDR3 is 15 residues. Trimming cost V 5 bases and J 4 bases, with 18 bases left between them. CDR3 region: CASSPIRQGVYEQYF. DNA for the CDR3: TGTGCCAGCAGCCCCATCCGCCAGGGTGTATACGAGCAGTACTTC.

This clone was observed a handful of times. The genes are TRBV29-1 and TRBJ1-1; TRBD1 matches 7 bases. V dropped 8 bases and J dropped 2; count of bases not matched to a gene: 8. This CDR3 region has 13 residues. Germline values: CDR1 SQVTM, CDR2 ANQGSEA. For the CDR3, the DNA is TGCAGCCTACGGACAGGACATAACACTGAAGCTTTCTTT. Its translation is CSLRTGHNTEAFF.

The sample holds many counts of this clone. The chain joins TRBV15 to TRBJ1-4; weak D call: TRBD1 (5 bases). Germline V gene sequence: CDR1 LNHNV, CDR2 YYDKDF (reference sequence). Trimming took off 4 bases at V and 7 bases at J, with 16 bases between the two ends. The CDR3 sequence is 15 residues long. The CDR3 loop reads CATSITTGTTEKLFF. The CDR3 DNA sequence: TGTGCCACCAGCATAACTACCGGGACGACTGAAAAACTGTTTTTT. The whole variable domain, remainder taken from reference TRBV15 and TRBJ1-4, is DAMVIQNPRYQVTQFGKPVTLSCSQTLNHNVMYWYQQKSSQAPKLLFHYYDKDFNNEADTPDNFQSRRPNTSFCFLDIRSPGLGDTAMYLCATSITTGTTEKLFFGSGTQLSVL.

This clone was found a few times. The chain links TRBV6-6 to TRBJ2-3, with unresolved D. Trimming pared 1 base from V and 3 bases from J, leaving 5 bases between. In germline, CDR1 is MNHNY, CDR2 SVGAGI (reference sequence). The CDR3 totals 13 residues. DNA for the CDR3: TGTGCCAGCAGTTACTGGCGGACAGATACGCAGTATTTT. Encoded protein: CASSYWRTDTQYF.

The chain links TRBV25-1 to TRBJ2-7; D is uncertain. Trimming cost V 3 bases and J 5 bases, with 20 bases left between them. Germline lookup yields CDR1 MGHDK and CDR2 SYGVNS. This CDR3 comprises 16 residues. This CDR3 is CASSELGSTVYNEQYF. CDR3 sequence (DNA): TGTGCCAGCAGTGAGCTTGGATCTACTGTCTACAACGAGCAGTACTTC.

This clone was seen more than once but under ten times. The CDR3 nucleotides read TGCAGCGTTGTGGACGAAAAACTGTTTTTT. Its translation: CSVVDEKLFF. The V and J genes are TRBV29-1 and TRBJ1-4, with unresolved D. Trimming removed 4 bases at V and 8 bases at J, with 5 bases between. Germline V lookup: CDR1 SQVTM, CDR2 ANQGSEA. The CDR3 spans 10 residues.

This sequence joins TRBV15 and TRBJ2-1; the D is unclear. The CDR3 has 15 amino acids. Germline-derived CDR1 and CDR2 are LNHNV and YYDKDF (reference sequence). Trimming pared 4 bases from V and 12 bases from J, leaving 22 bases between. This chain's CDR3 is CATSNNLATAVGQFF. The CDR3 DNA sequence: TGTGCCACCAGCAATAACCTGGCGACCGCGGTAGGGCAGTTCTTC.

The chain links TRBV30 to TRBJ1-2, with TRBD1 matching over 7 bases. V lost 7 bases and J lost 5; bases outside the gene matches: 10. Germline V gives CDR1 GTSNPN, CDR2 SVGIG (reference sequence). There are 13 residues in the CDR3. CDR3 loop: CASLTGELYGYTF. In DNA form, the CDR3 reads TGTGCCTCACTTACAGGGGAACTGTATGGCTACACCTTC.

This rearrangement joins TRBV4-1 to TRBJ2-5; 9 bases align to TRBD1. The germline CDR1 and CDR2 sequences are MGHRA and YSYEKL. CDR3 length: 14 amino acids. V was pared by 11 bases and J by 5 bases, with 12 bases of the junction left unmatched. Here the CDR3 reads CAQLIQGAGETQYF. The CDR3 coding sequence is TGCGCCCAACTAATACAGGGGGCTGGGGAGACCCAGTACTTC.

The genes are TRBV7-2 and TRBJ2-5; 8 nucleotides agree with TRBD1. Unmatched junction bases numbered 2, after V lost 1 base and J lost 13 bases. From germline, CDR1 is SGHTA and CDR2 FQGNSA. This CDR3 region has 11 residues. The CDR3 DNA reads TGTGCCAGCAGCTTAGTCGGGACAGGGTACTTC. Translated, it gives CASSLVGTGYF.

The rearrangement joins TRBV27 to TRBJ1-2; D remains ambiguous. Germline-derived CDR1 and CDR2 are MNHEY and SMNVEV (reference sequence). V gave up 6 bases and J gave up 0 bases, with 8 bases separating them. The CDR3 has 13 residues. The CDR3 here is CASSLKPNYGYTF. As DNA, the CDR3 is TGTGCCAGCAGCCTCAAACCTAACTATGGCTACACCTTC.

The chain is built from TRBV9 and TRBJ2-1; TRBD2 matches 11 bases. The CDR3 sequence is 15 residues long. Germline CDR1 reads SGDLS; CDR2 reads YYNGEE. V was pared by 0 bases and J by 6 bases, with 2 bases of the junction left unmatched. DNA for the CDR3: TGTGCCAGCAGCGTAGTACTAGCGGGAGCCAATGAGCAGTTCTTC. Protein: CASSVVLAGANEQFF.

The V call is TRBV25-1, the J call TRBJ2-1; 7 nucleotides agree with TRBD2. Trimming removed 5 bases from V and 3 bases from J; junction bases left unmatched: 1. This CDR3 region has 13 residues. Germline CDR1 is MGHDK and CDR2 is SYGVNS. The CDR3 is CASSSGIYNEQFF. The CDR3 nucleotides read TGTGCCAGCAGTAGCGGGATCTACAATGAGCAGTTCTTC. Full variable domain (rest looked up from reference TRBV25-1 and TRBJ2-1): EADIYQTPRYLVIGTGKKITLECSQTMGHDKMYWYQQDPGMELHLIHYSYGVNSTEKGDLSSESTVSRIRTEHFPLTLESARPSHTSQYLCASSSGIYNEQFFGPGTRLTVL.

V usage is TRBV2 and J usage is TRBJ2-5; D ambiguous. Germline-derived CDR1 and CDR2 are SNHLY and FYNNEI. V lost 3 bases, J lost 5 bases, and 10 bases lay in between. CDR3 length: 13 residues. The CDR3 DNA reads TGTGCCAGCAGTGATAATAGCTGGGAGACCCAGTACTTC. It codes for CASSDNSWETQYF.

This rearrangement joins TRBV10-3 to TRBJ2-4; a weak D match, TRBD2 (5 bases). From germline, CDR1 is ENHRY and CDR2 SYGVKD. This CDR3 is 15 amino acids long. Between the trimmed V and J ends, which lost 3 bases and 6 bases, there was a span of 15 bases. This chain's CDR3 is CAISDGQRAGNIQYF. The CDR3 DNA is TGTGCCATCAGTGACGGGCAAAGGGCGGGAAACATTCAGTACTTC.

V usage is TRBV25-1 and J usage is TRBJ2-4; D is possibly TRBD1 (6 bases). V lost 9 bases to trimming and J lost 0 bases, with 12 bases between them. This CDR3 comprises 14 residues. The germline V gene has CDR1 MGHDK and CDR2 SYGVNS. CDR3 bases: TGTGCCAGTACAGGGAATCTAGCCAAAAACATTCAGTACTTC. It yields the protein CASTGNLAKNIQYF. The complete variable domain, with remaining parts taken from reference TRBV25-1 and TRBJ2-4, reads EADIYQTPRYLVIGTGKKITLECSQTMGHDKMYWYQQDPGMELHLIHYSYGVNSTEKGDLSSESTVSRIRTEHFPLTLESARPSHTSQYLCASTGNLAKNIQYFGAGTRLSVL.

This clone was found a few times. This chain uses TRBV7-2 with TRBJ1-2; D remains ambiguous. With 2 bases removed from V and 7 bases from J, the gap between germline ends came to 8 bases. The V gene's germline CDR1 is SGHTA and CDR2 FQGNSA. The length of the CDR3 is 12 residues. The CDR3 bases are TGTGCCAGCAGCTTAACCGGGGTTGGCTACACCTTC. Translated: CASSLTGVGYTF.

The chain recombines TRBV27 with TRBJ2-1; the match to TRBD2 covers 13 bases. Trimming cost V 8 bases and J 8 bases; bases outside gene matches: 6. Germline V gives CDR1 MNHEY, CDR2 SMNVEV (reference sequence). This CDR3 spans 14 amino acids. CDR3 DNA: TGTGCCAGCCGAGGGACTAGCGGGAACTATGAGCAGTTCTTC. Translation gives CASRGTSGNYEQFF.